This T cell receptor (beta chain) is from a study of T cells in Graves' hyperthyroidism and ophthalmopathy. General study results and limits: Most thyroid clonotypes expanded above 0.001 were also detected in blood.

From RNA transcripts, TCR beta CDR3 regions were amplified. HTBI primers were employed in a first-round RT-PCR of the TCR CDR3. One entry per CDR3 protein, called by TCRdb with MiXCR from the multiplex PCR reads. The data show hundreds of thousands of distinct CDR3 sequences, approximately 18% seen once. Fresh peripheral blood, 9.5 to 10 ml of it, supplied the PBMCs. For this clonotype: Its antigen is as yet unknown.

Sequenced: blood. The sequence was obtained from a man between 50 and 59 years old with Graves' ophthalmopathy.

DNA of the CDR3: TGTGCCAGCAGCCAAGATAGGAATGAGCAGTTCTTC. The encoded protein is CASSQDRNEQFF. The chain links TRBV7-2 to TRBJ2-1; D is uncertain. V lost 5 bases and J 7 bases, leaving 9 bases between the germline ends. This CDR3 is 12 amino acids long. Germline-derived CDR1 and CDR2 are SGHTA and FQGNSA.